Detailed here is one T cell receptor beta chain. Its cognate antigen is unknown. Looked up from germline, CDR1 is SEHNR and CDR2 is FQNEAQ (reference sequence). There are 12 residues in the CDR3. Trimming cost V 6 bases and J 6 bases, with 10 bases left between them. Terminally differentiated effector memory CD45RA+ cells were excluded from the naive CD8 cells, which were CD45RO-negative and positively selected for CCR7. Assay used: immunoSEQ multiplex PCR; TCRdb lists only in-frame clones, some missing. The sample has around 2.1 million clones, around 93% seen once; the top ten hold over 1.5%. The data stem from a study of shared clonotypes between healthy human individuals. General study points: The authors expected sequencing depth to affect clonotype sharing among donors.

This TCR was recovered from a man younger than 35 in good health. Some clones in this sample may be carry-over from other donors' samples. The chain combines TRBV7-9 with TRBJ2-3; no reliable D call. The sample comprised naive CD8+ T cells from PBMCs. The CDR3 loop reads CASSKKVDTQYF. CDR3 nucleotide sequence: TGTGCCAGCAGTAAAAAGGTGGATACGCAGTATTTT.